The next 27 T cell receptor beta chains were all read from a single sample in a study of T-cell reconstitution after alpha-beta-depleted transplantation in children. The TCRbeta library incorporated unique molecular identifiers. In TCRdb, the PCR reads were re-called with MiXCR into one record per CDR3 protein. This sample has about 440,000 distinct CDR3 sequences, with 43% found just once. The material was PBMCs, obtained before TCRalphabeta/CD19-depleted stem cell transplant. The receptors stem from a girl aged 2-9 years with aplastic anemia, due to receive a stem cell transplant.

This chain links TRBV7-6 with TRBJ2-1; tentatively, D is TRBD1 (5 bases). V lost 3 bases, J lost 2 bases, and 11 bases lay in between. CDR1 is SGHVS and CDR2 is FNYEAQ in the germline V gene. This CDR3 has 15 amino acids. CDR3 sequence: CASSFSQGPYNEQFF. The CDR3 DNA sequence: TGTGCCAGCAGCTTTAGCCAGGGCCCCTACAATGAGCAGTTCTTC.

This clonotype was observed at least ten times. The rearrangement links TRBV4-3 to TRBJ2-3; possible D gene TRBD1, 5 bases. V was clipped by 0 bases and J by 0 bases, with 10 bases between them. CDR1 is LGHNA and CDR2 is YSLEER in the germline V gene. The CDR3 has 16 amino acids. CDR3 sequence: CASSQDHQGSTDTQYF. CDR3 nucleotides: TGCGCCAGCAGCCAAGATCACCAGGGAAGCACAGATACGCAGTATTTT.

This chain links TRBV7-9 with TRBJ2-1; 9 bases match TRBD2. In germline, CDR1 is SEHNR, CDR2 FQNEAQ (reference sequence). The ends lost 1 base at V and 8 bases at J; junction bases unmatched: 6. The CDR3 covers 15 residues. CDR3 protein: CASSLVAGGRDEQFF. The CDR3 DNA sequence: TGTGCCAGCAGCTTAGTAGCGGGCGGGAGGGATGAGCAGTTCTTC.

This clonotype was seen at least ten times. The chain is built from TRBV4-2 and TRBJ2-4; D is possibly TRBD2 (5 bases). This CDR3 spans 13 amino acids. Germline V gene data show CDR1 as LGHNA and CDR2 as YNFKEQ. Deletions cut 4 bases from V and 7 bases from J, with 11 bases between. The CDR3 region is CASSPQTRNIQYF. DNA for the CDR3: TGTGCCAGCAGCCCCCAAACTAGGAACATTCAGTACTTC.

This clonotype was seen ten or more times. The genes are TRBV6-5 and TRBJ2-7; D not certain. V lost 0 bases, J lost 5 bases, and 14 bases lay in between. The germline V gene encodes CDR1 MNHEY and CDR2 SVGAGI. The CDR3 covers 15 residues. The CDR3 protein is CASSYSAALPNEQYF. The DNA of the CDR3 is TGTGCCAGCAGTTACTCGGCGGCACTCCCTAACGAGCAGTACTTC.

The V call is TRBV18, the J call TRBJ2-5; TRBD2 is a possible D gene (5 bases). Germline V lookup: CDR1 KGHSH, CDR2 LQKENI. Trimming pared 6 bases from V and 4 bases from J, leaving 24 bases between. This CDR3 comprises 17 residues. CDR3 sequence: CASSPIKAPGRGETQYF. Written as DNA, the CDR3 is TGTGCCAGCTCCCCGATCAAGGCCCCTGGACGGGGAGAGACCCAGTACTTC.

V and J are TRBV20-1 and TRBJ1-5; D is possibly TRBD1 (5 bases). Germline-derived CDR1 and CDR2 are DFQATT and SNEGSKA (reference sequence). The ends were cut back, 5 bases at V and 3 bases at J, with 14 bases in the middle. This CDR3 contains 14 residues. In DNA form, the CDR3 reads TGCAGTGCTGCAGGGAGTCATAACAATCAGCCCCAGCATTTT. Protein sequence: CSAAGSHNNQPQHF.

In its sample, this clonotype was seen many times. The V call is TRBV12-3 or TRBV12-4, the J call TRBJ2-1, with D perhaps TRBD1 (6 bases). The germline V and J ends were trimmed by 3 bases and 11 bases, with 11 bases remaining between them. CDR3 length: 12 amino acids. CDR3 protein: CASSFVGTQQFF. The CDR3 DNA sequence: TGTGCCAGCAGTTTCGTGGGGACACAGCAGTTCTTC.

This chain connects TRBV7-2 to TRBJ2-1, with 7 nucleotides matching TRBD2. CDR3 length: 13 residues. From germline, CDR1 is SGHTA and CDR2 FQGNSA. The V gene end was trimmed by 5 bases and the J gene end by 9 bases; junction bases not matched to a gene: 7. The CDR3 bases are TGTGCCAGCAGCCCGGCTCGGGGGGTTGAGCAGTTCTTC. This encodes CASSPARGVEQFF.

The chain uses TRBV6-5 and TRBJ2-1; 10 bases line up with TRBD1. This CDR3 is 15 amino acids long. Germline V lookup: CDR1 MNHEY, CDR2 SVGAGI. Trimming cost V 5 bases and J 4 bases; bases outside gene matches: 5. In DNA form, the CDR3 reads TGTGCCAGCAGTACGACAGGGGGCCCGTACAATGAGCAGTTCTTC. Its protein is CASSTTGGPYNEQFF.

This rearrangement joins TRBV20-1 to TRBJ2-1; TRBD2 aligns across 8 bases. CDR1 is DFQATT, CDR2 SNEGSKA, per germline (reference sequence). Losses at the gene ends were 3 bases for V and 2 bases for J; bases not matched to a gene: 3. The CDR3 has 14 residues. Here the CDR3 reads CSASGRATYNEQFF. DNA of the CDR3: TGCAGTGCTAGCGGGAGGGCAACCTACAATGAGCAGTTCTTC.

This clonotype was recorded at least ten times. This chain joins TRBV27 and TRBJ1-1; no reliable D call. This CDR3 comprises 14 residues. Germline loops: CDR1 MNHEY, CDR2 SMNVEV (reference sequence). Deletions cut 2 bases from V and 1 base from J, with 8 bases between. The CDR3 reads CASSLLEGNTEAFF. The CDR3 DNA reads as TGTGCCAGCAGTTTACTAGAAGGGAACACTGAAGCTTTCTTT.

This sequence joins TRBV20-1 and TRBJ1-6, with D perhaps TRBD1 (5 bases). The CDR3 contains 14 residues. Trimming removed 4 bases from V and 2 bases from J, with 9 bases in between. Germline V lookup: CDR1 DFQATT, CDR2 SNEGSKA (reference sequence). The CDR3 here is CSANTGPYNSPLHF. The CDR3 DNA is TGCAGTGCTAACACAGGACCCTATAATTCACCCCTCCACTTT.

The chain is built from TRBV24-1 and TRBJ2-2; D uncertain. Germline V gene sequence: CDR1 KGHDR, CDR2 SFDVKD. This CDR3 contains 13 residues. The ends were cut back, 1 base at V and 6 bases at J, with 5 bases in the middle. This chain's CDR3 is CATSDLPPGELFF. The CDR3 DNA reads TGTGCCACCAGTGATTTACCTCCCGGGGAGCTGTTTTTT.

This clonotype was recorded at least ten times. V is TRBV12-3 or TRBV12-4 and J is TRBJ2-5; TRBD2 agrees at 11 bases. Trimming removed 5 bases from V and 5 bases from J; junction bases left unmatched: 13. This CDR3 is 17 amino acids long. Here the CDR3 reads CASSPRLAGKGGETQYF. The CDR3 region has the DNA TGTGCCAGCAGTCCTCGACTAGCGGGGAAGGGGGGGGAGACCCAGTACTTC.

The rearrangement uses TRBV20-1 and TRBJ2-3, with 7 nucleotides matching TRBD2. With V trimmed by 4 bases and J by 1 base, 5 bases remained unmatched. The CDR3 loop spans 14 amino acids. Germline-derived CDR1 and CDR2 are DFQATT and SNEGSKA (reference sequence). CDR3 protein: CSAIGGSGTDTQYF. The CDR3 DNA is TGCAGTGCTATCGGCGGGAGTGGCACAGATACGCAGTATTTT.

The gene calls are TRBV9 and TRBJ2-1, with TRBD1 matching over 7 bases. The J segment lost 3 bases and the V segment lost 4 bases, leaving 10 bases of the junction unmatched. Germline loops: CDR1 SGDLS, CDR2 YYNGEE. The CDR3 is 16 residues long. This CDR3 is CASSPLTGPIYNEQFF. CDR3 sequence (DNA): TGTGCCAGCAGCCCCCTGACAGGGCCCATCTACAATGAGCAGTTCTTC. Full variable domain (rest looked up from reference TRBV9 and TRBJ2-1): DSGVTQTPKHLITATGQRVTLRCSPRSGDLSVYWYQQSLDQGLQFLIQYYNGEERAKGNILERFSAQQFPDLHSELNLSSLELGDSALYFCASSPLTGPIYNEQFFGPGTRLTVL.

The CDR3 coding sequence is TGTGCCAGCAGTTTAGCGGGACAGGGGACTGAGCAGTTCTTC. Residues: CASSLAGQGTEQFF. The chain employs TRBV12-3 or TRBV12-4 and TRBJ2-1, with 10 bases that match TRBD1. Trimming at V came to 0 bases and at J to 9 bases, leaving 2 bases not matched to a gene. The CDR3 extends over 14 amino acids.

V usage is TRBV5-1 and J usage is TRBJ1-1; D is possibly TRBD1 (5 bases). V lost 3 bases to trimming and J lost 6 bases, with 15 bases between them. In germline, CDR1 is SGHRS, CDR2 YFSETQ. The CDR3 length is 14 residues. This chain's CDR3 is CASSSADGGSEAFF. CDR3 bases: TGCGCCAGCAGCTCGGCAGACGGGGGATCTGAAGCTTTCTTT. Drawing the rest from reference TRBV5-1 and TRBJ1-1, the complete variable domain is KAGVTQTPRYLIKTRGQQVTLSCSPISGHRSVSWYQQTPGQGLQFLFEYFSETQRNKGNFPGRFSGRQFSNSRSEMNVSTLELGDSALYLCASSSADGGSEAFFGQGTRLTVV.

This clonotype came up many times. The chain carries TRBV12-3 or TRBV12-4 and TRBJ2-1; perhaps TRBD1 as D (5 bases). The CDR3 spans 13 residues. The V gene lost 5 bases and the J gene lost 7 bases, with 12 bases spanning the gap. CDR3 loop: CASSHPDRNEQFF. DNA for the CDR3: TGTGCCAGCAGTCACCCAGACAGAAATGAGCAGTTCTTC.

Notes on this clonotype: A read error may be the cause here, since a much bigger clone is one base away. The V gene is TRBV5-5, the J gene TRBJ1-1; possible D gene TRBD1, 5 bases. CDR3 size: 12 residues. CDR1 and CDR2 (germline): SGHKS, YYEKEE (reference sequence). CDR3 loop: CATSFPRQKAFF. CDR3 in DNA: TGTGCCACCAGCTTCCCCCGACAGAAGGCTTTCTTT.

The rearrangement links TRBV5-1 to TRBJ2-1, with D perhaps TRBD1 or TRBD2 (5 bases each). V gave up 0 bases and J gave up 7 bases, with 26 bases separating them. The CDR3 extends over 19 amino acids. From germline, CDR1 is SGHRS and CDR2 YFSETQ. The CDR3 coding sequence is TGCGCCAGCAGCTTGGCCTTGGGGGTCGTAGCGAGCCCTGGGAATGAGCAGTTCTTC. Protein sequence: CASSLALGVVASPGNEQFF.

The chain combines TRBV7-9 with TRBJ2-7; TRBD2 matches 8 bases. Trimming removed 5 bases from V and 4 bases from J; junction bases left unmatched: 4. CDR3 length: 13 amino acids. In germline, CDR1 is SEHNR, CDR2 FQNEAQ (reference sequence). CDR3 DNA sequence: TGTGCCAGCAGCCCAAAGCGGGAGTACGAGCAGTACTTC. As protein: CASSPKREYEQYF.

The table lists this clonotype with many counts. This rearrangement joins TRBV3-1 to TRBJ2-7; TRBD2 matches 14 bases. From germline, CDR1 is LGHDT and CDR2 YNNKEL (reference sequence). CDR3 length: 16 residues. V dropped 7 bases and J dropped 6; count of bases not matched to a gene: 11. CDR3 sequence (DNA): TGTGCCAGCACCGGGGGACTAGCGGGAGTAATAGCCGAGCAGTACTTC. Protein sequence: CASTGGLAGVIAEQYF.

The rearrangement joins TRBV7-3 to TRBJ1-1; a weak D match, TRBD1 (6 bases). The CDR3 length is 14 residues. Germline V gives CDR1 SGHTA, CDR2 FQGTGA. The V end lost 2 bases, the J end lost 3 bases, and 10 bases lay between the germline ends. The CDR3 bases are TGTGCCAGCAGCTTACGGAGGGGGGACACTGAAGCTTTCTTT. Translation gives CASSLRRGDTEAFF.

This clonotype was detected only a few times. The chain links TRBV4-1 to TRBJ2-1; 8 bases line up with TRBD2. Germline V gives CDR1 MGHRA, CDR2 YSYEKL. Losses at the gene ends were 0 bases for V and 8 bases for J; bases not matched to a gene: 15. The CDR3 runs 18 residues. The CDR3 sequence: CASSQDRASSGIRDEQFF. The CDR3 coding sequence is TGCGCCAGCAGCCAAGATCGGGCGAGTAGCGGGATTAGAGATGAGCAGTTCTTC.

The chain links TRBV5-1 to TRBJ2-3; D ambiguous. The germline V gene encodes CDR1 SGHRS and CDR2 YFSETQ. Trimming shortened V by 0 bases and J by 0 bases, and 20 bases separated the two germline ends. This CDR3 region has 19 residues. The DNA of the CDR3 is TGCGCCAGCAGCTTGGATTCTGCGGCCAATACAAAAAGCACAGATACGCAGTATTTT. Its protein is CASSLDSAANTKSTDTQYF.